This entry is about one T cell receptor beta chain. These data originate in a study of cytomegalovirus exposure and HLA in healthy donors. It was with 60 Vbeta and 13 Jbeta primers that the PCR ran. This table comes from immunoSEQ multiplex PCR, and its TCRdb copy is limited to in-frame clones, with some not included. Here the sample spans around 140,000 clones, approximately 80% being singletons. Germline lookup yields CDR1 SGHKS and CDR2 YYEKEE (reference sequence). The ends lost 4 bases at V and 2 bases at J; junction bases unmatched: 7. The CDR3 is made up of 17 amino acids. The source is a man under 40 in good health and CMV-seropositive. V and J are TRBV5-5 and TRBJ2-3; 13 nucleotides line up with TRBD2. The source material was PBMCs. This CDR3 is CASSPGTSGVTTDTQYF. The CDR3 DNA reads TGTGCCAGCAGCCCTGGGACTAGCGGGGTAACCACAGATACGCAGTATTTT.